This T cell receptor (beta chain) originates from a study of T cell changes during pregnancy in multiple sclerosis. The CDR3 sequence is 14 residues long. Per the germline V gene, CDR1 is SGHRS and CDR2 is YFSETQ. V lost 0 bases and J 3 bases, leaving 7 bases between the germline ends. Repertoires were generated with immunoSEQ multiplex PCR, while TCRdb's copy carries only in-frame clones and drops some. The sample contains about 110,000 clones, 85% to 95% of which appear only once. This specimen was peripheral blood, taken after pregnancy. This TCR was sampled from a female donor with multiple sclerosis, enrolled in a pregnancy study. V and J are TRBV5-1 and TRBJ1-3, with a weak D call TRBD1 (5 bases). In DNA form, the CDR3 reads TGCGCCAGCAGCTTGGGACAGCATGGAAACACCATATATTTT. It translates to CASSLGQHGNTIYF.